The T cell receptor beta chain under discussion was sequenced for a study of OX40 agonist ivuxolimab in advanced cancers. Study-level information: Cancers in dose escalation were hepatocellular, melanoma, renal cell and head and neck.

This table comes from immunoSEQ multiplex PCR, and its TCRdb copy is limited to in-frame clones, with some not included. Of 55,000 to 75,000 clones listed, 80% are singletons. Study-wide findings and caveats: Among some nonresponders, normalized T-cell clonal expansion was also low.

Autoimmune disease history or systemic immunosuppression excluded patients. Remarks on this clone: Antigen unknown.

Trimming cost V 1 base and J 3 bases, with 6 bases left between them. This CDR3 spans 13 amino acids. Germline CDR1 reads SGHVS; CDR2 reads FQNEAQ. This receptor was obtained from an adult with an advanced solid tumor such as melanoma, head and neck, liver or kidney cancer. The source material was CD4+ or CD8+ T cells sorted from blood, sampled in a trial of the OX40 agonist ivuxolimab. The rearrangement joins TRBV7-8 to TRBJ2-5, with D unresolved. CDR3 sequence reads: CASSLVSEETQYF. CDR3 coding DNA: TGTGCCAGCAGCTTAGTTTCGGAAGAGACCCAGTACTTC.